Presented here are 29 T cell receptor beta chains from one specimen sequenced in a study of long-term antiretroviral therapy in people with HIV. Version v3.0 of the immunoSEQ assay ran at survey level. Method: immunoSEQ multiplex PCR; TCRdb's copy keeps in-frame clones and lacks some. This table has around 20,000 clones, more than 70% appearing once. The starting material was unsorted PBMCs, obtained at the start of antiretroviral therapy, before treatment. These receptors came from a woman between 40 and 50 years old with HIV.

This chain uses TRBV10-3 with TRBJ1-2, with a weak D call TRBD1 (5 bases). The CDR3 runs 12 residues. The V and J ends lost 6 bases and 6 bases respectively, with 11 bases between them. The germline gives CDR1 ENHRY, CDR2 SYGVKD. CDR3 DNA: TGTGCCATCAGCCCTCAGGGAAATGGCTACACCTTC. Encoded protein: CAISPQGNGYTF.

The V gene is TRBV18, the J gene TRBJ2-3, with 8 bases identical to TRBD1. V lost 4 bases to trimming and J lost 5 bases; unmatched junction nucleotides: 8. The CDR3 loop spans 15 amino acids. Germline lookup yields CDR1 KGHSH and CDR2 LQKENI. This CDR3 reads CASSLRGTGEDTQYF. The CDR3 DNA sequence: TGTGCCAGCTCACTAAGGGGGACAGGCGAAGATACGCAGTATTTT.

The rearrangement uses TRBV5-1 and TRBJ2-1; TRBD2 matches at 8 bases. The V and J ends lost 2 bases and 0 bases, in that order; junction bases with no gene match: 4. This CDR3 region has 16 residues. The V gene's germline CDR1 is SGHRS and CDR2 YFSETQ. CDR3 coding DNA: TGCGCCAGCAGCTTATCGGGACTAGACTCCTACAATGAGCAGTTCTTC. Translation: CASSLSGLDSYNEQFF.

J is TRBJ2-5 and V is TRBV29-1; D not certain. Germline CDR1 is SQVTM and CDR2 is ANQGSEA. V was trimmed by 7 bases and J by 5 bases, leaving 14 bases between them. This CDR3 region has 12 residues. Here the CDR3 DNA reads TGCAGCGCTCAAGAGGTTCGGGAGACCCAGTACTTC. Translation: CSAQEVRETQYF. The whole variable domain, filled in from reference TRBV29-1 and TRBJ2-5, reads SAVISQKPSRDICQRGTSLTIQCQVDSQVTMMFWYRQQPGQSLTLIATANQGSEATYESGFVIDKFPISRPNLTFSTLTVSNMSPEDSSIYLCSAQEVRETQYFGPGTRLLVL.

This clone was seen only once. The chain is built from TRBV14 and TRBJ2-1; 12 nucleotides align to TRBD2. The junction had 16 bases not matched to a gene; V was cut back by 6 bases and J by 7 bases. CDR1 is SGHDN, CDR2 FVKESK, per germline. The CDR3 has 18 amino acids. The CDR3 sequence: CASRVTSGGLLGENEQFF. The CDR3 DNA reads as TGTGCCAGCAGGGTGACTAGCGGGGGCCTCTTGGGGGAGAATGAGCAGTTCTTC.

V gene TRBV28 combines with J gene TRBJ2-3; 8 nucleotides line up with TRBD2. The germline CDR1 and CDR2 sequences are MDHEN and SYDVKM. V dropped 4 bases and J dropped 4; count of bases not matched to a gene: 10. This CDR3 region has 16 residues. CDR3 loop: CASSSPRGGWSDTQYF. CDR3 in DNA: TGTGCCAGCAGTTCACCTCGCGGGGGGTGGTCAGATACGCAGTATTTT.

This chain's CDR3 is CASSLGRQIRGRDSYEQYF. DNA for the CDR3: TGTGCCAGCAGCTTGGGGCGCCAAATCAGGGGGCGCGATAGCTACGAGCAGTACTTC. This chain joins TRBV5-4 and TRBJ2-7, with 8 bases identical to TRBD1. This CDR3 has 19 residues. Germline assignment: CDR1 SGHNT and CDR2 YYREEE (reference sequence). The junction had 17 bases not matched to a gene; V was cut back by 0 bases and J by 3 bases. Together with reference TRBV5-4 and TRBJ2-7, the CDR3 gives the full variable domain: ETGVTQSPTHLIKTRGQQVTLRCSSQSGHNTVSWYQQALGQGPQFIFQYYREEENGRGNFPPRFSGLQFPNYSSELNVNALELDDSALYLCASSLGRQIRGRDSYEQYFGPGTRLTVT.

CDR3 sequence reads: CASSHLPGKVNTEAFF. Here the CDR3 DNA reads TGTGCCAGTAGCCATCTACCCGGGAAGGTGAACACTGAAGCTTTCTTT. The genes are TRBV19 and TRBJ1-1; D uncertain. This CDR3 comprises 16 residues. The V gene lost 6 bases and the J gene lost 0 bases, with 17 bases spanning the gap. The germline gives CDR1 LNHDA, CDR2 SQIVND (reference sequence).

There are a few counts of this clone. The V gene is TRBV28, the J gene TRBJ2-7; a possible D gene is TRBD1 (6 bases). Germline V gene lookup returns CDR1 MDHEN and CDR2 SYDVKM. This CDR3 is built from 12 residues. The V end lost 8 bases, the J end lost 5 bases, and 13 bases lay between the germline ends. The CDR3 loop reads CASGYRVHEQYF. In nucleotides, the CDR3 is TGTGCCAGCGGCTACAGGGTCCACGAGCAGTACTTC.

The rearrangement links TRBV5-4 to TRBJ1-2; D unresolved. In germline, CDR1 is SGHNT, CDR2 YYREEE (reference sequence). With 0 bases removed from V and 2 bases from J, the gap between germline ends came to 8 bases. The CDR3 is made up of 14 amino acids. The CDR3 is CASSLGHLNYGYTF. DNA of the CDR3: TGTGCCAGCAGCTTGGGACATTTAAACTATGGCTACACCTTC.

The chain has TRBV7-8 and TRBJ2-5, with TRBD2 as a possible D gene (7 bases). Germline assignment: CDR1 SGHVS and CDR2 FQNEAQ. The CDR3 is 18 amino acids. The germline V and J ends were trimmed by 2 bases and 5 bases, with 24 bases remaining between them. CDR3 in amino acids: CASSLPGGGWVKAETQYF. The CDR3 bases are TGTGCCAGCAGCTTACCGGGGGGCGGGTGGGTAAAAGCGGAGACCCAGTACTTC.

The chain uses TRBV28 and TRBJ1-3; D ambiguous. Germline CDR1 is MDHEN and CDR2 is SYDVKM. Trimming removed 8 bases at V and 0 bases at J, with 14 bases between. This CDR3 has 15 residues. DNA of the CDR3: TGTGCCAGCTACTCCCTCTGGAGCTCTGGAAACACCATATATTTT. Its protein product is CASYSLWSSGNTIYF.

This clone was observed a handful of times. This chain connects TRBV30 to TRBJ1-5; D not resolved. Trimming pared 4 bases from V and 7 bases from J, leaving 5 bases between. The CDR3 has 10 residues. The germline V gene encodes CDR1 GTSNPN and CDR2 SVGIG (reference sequence). The CDR3 coding sequence is TGTGCCTGGAAGGGCCAGCCCCAGCATTTT. Translation gives CAWKGQPQHF.

The rearrangement joins TRBV21-1 to TRBJ1-4; whether TRBD1, the table's D call, matches the DNA was not checked. TRBV21-1 is a known pseudogene. This CDR3 contains 15 residues. CDR3 bases: TGTGCCAGCGGATCCTCGGACAGGGAGAATGAAAAACTGTTTTTT. Amino acids: CASGSSDRENEKLFF.

In this sample, this clone turned up a few times. The chain joins TRBV5-6 to TRBJ1-2; 8 nucleotides agree with TRBD1. V was clipped by 3 bases and J by 7 bases; unmatched bases: 11. The CDR3 is made up of 15 amino acids. Germline-derived CDR1 and CDR2 are SGHDT and YYEEEE. In nucleotides, the CDR3 is TGTGCCAGCAGCTGGGGCGGCGGACAGGGTGGTGGCTACACCTTC. Its translation: CASSWGGGQGGGYTF. The full variable domain, rest sourced from reference TRBV5-6 and TRBJ1-2, is DAGVTQSPTHLIKTRGQQVTLRCSPKSGHDTVSWYQQALGQGPQFIFQYYEEEERQRGNFPDRFSGHQFPNYSSELNVNALLLGDSALYLCASSWGGGQGGGYTFGSGTRLTVV.

V usage is TRBV27 and J usage is TRBJ1-1; D is undetermined. Germline values: CDR1 MNHEY, CDR2 SMNVEV (reference sequence). The CDR3 runs to 15 residues. Trimming left V 2 bases short and J 8 bases short, with 18 bases between. The CDR3 reads CASSLEGIAIHEAFF. The CDR3 region has the DNA TGTGCCAGCAGTTTAGAAGGAATCGCGATTCACGAAGCTTTCTTT.

The J gene is TRBJ2-1, the V gene TRBV11-2; D uncertain. This CDR3 is 12 amino acids long. Per the germline V gene, CDR1 is SGHAT and CDR2 is FQNNGV. V lost 3 bases and J 7 bases, leaving 7 bases between the germline ends. The chain's CDR3 is CASSLGPNEQFF. Written as DNA, the CDR3 is TGTGCCAGCAGCTTGGGTCCTAATGAGCAGTTCTTC.

The chain carries TRBV30 and TRBJ2-1, with D perhaps matching TRBD1 (5 bases). Germline CDR1 and CDR2: GTSNPN and SVGIG (reference sequence). Trimming took off 5 bases at V and 10 bases at J, with 15 bases between the two ends. The CDR3 runs to 12 residues. Written as DNA, the CDR3 is TGTGCCTGGGGTAGGACACCAGGCGAGCAGTTCTTC. It codes for CAWGRTPGEQFF.

J is TRBJ1-2 and V is TRBV5-8; D perhaps matches TRBD1 (5 bases). Germline CDR1 and CDR2: SGHTS and YDEGEE. V shed 10 bases and J shed 8 bases, with 9 bases lying between them. The CDR3 length is 9 residues. The CDR3 protein is CAPKGGYTF. CDR3 nucleotide sequence: TGTGCCCCAAAGGGGGGCTACACCTTC.

In its sample, this clone was seen a few times. The chain recombines TRBV2 with TRBJ1-5; D is undetermined. The CDR3 extends over 13 amino acids. Germline V CDR1 and CDR2: SNHLY, FYNNEI. V was shortened by 10 bases and J by 3 bases, with 13 bases between the two germline ends. The CDR3, as DNA: TGTGCCATCCAATCGAACACCAATCAGCCCCAGCATTTT. Protein: CAIQSNTNQPQHF.

The V call is TRBV27, the J call TRBJ1-5, with 9 bases identical to TRBD1. The V gene end was trimmed by 3 bases and the J gene end by 7 bases; junction bases not matched to a gene: 7. Germline V CDR1 and CDR2: MNHEY, SMNVEV (reference sequence). The CDR3 totals 15 residues. CDR3 sequence: CASSFSGTGRQPQHF. CDR3 DNA sequence: TGTGCCAGCAGTTTCTCCGGGACAGGGAGGCAGCCCCAGCATTTT.

The rearrangement links TRBV4-2 to TRBJ2-2; the D gene is possibly TRBD2 (6 bases). The length of the CDR3 is 19 residues. From germline, CDR1 is LGHNA and CDR2 YNFKEQ. Trimming cost V 2 bases and J 2 bases, with 21 bases left between them. CDR3 in DNA: TGTGCCAGCAGCCAATTATCATTTTCCGGGGGAGATAACACCGGGGAGCTGTTTTTT. Encoded protein: CASSQLSFSGGDNTGELFF.

The chain couples TRBV30 to TRBJ1-1; D ambiguous. V gave up 2 bases and J gave up 7 bases, with 14 bases separating them. Germline V gives CDR1 GTSNPN, CDR2 SVGIG (reference sequence). CDR3 length: 13 residues. The CDR3 sequence: CAWSPSPDIEAFF. CDR3 DNA: TGTGCCTGGAGTCCATCACCCGACATTGAAGCTTTCTTT.

The chain has TRBV9 and TRBJ1-4, with 10 positions matching TRBD1. Germline V gene data show CDR1 as SGDLS and CDR2 as YYNGEE. Trimming at V came to 3 bases and at J to 5 bases, leaving 10 bases not matched to a gene. CDR3 size: 17 residues. CDR3 nucleotides: TGTGCCAGCAGCGAGAGACAGGGGGCAGGAGCCAATGAAAAACTGTTTTTT. Protein product: CASSERQGAGANEKLFF.

The chain employs TRBV28 and TRBJ1-2; D is possibly TRBD1 (5 bases). Trimming stripped 6 bases from V and 3 bases from J, with 11 bases between. The germline gives CDR1 MDHEN, CDR2 SYDVKM. The CDR3 sequence is 13 residues long. CDR3 bases: TGTGCCAGCAGAGAGCAGGGATACTATGGCTACACCTTC. Translating gives CASREQGYYGYTF.

The genes are TRBV28 and TRBJ1-5; D gene ambiguous. This CDR3 is 13 amino acids long. CDR1 is MDHEN, CDR2 SYDVKM, per germline. V shed 10 bases and J shed 3 bases, with 13 bases lying between them. CDR3 protein: CATQNGNNQPQHF. The CDR3 DNA sequence: TGTGCCACCCAAAACGGCAACAATCAGCCCCAGCATTTT.

This chain links TRBV9 with TRBJ2-3; a possible D gene is TRBD2 (5 bases). The ends were cut back, 0 bases at V and 1 base at J, with 12 bases in the middle. This CDR3 contains 16 residues. The germline V gene encodes CDR1 SGDLS and CDR2 YYNGEE. In nucleotides, the CDR3 is TGTGCCAGCAGCGTAGGGCGGGCGCAGGGCACAGATACGCAGTATTTT. It codes for CASSVGRAQGTDTQYF.

The chain combines TRBV9 with TRBJ2-1, with TRBD2 matching over 8 bases. V gave up 0 bases and J gave up 2 bases; unmatched junction bases: 1. The CDR3 runs 15 residues. Germline CDR1 SGDLS, CDR2 YYNGEE. The CDR3 coding sequence is TGTGCCAGCAGCGTAGGAGCGGGGGCCTACAATGAGCAGTTCTTC. Translating gives CASSVGAGAYNEQFF.

The chain has TRBV28 and TRBJ2-7; the match to TRBD1 covers 7 bases. This CDR3 is built from 15 residues. V shed 5 bases, J shed 6 bases, and the junction held 13 bases outside the gene matches. Per the germline V gene, CDR1 is MDHEN and CDR2 is SYDVKM. CDR3 in DNA: TGTGCCAGCAGTCACCTATGGACAGGATCAGGCGAGCAGTACTTC. It specifies CASSHLWTGSGEQYF.